Here is one TCR beta chain with its context. No antigen is known for it. There are 15 residues in the CDR3. V dropped 6 bases and J dropped 7; count of bases not matched to a gene: 14. A universal primer site was incorporated via template switching, and the cDNA contained unique molecular identifiers. TCRdb fed the 5' RACE reads into MiXCR, producing one record per CDR3 protein. The sample holds 450,000 to 500,000 distinct CDR3 sequences; approximately 14% are singletons and the top ten take approximately 0.98%. These data originate in a study of identical twins. Findings and caveats of the study: Memory repertoires lacked the insertion deficit that abundant cord blood beta clonotypes showed. Alpha sequences out of frame and shared by twins had excess low generation probability.

These data were also filed under a second study, of yellow fever vaccine responses in identical twins. That source adds: Vaccine T cell responses of twins reportedly seemed partly convergent and partly personalized.

The specimen sequenced was CD4+ T cells sorted from blood. V is TRBV12-3 or TRBV12-4 and J is TRBJ2-7, with 8 bases that match TRBD2. The source of this sequence is a young woman in good health. The CDR3 DNA reads TGTGCCAGCAGCGTCGGCGGGACGGGGACTAGAGAGCAGTACTTC. This codes for CASSVGGTGTREQYF.